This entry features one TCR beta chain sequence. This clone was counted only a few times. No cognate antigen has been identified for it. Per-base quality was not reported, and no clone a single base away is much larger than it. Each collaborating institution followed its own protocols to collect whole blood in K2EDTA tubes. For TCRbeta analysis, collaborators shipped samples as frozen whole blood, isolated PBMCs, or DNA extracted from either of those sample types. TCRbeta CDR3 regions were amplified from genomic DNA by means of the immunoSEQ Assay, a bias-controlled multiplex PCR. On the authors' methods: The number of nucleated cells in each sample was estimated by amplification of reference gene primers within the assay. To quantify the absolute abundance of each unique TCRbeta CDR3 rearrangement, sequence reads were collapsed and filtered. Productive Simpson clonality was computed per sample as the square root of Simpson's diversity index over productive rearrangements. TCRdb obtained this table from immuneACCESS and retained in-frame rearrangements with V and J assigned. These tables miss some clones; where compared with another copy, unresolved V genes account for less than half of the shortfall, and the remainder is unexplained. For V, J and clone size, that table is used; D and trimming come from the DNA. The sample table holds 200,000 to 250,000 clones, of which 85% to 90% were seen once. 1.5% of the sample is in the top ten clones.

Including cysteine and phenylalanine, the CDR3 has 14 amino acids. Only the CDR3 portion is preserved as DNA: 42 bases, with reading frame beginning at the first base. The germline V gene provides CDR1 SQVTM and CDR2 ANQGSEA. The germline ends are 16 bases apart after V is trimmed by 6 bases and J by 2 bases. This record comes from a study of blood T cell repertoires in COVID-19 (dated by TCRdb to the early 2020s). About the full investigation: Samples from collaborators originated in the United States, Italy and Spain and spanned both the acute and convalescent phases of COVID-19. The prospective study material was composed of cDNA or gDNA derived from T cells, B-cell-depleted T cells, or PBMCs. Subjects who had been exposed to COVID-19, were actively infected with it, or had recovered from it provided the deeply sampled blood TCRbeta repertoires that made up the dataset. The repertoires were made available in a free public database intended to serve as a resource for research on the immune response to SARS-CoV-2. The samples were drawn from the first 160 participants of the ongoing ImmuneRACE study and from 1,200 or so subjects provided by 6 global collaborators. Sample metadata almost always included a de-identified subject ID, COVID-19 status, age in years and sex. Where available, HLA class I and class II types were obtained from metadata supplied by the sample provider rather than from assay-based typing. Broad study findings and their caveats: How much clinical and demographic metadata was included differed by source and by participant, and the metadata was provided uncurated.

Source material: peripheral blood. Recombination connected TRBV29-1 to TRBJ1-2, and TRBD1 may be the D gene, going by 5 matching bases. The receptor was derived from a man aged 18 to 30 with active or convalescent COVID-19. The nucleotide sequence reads TGCAGCGTGACGACAGAGAGTTACAACTATGGCTACACCTTC. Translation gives CSVTTESYNYGYTF.